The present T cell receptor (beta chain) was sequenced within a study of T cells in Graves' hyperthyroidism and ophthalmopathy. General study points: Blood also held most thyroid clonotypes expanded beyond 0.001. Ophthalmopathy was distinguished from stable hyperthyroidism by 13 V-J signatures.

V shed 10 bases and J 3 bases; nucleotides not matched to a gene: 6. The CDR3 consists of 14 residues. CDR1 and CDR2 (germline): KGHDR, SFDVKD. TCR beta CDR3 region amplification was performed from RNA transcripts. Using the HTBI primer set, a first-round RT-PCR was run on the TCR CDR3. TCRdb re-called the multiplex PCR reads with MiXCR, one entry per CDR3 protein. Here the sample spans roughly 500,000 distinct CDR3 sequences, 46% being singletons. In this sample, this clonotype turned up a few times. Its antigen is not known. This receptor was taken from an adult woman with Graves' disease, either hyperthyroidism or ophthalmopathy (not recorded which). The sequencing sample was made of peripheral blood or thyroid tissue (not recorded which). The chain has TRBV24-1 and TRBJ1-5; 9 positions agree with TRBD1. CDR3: CATSGTGNNQPQHF. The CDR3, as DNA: TGTGCCACTTCCGGGACAGGGAACAATCAGCCCCAGCATTTT.